This T cell receptor (beta chain) derives from a study of cytomegalovirus exposure and HLA in healthy donors. Here immunoSEQ multiplex PCR was the method, and the copy in TCRdb shows in-frame clones only, minus some. The top ten hold about 0.99% of the sample, which has roughly 300,000 clones, 88% seen once. The germline V and J ends were trimmed by 8 bases and 1 base, with 6 bases remaining between them. This CDR3 region has 11 residues. Germline CDR1 and CDR2: MNHNS and SASEGT. V gene TRBV6-1 combines with J gene TRBJ2-7; the D is unclear. The sample was PBMCs. The clonotype was recovered from a woman younger than 35 in good health and CMV-seronegative. As DNA, the CDR3 is TGTGCCAGCGCAGAATCCTACGAGCAGTACTTC. It encodes CASAESYEQYF.